One and the same sample provided the 18 T cell receptor beta chains below, sequenced in a study of cytomegalovirus exposure and HLA in healthy donors. This PCR relied on a set of 60 Vbeta primers and 13 Jbeta primers. Libraries were prepared by immunoSEQ multiplex PCR; TCRdb keeps only in-frame clonotypes and omits some of them. The profile shows some 130,000 clones, 75% to 85% of them singletons. Sample: PBMCs. The receptors were sampled from a male donor in good health and CMV-seronegative.

V usage is TRBV5-1 and J usage is TRBJ1-1; tentatively, D is TRBD1 (5 bases). Between the trimmed V and J ends, which lost 0 bases and 6 bases, there was a span of 9 bases. The CDR3 sequence is 13 residues long. The germline V gene has CDR1 SGHRS and CDR2 YFSETQ. CDR3 DNA sequence: TGCGCCAGCAGCTTGGAAGGGGCCCCTGAAGCTTTCTTT. Residues: CASSLEGAPEAFF.

The V gene is TRBV7-9, the J gene TRBJ2-2; 8 nucleotides line up with TRBD2. The CDR3 length is 17 residues. The germline CDR1 and CDR2 sequences are SEHNR and FQNEAQ (reference sequence). The ends lost 5 bases at V and 6 bases at J; junction bases unmatched: 14. The CDR3 region is CASSPSGRVREAGELFF. CDR3 sequence (DNA): TGTGCCAGCAGCCCCTCCGGGAGGGTTCGGGAGGCCGGGGAGCTGTTTTTT.

This clone was observed a handful of times. The V call is TRBV21-1, the J call TRBJ2-3; TRBD2, the table's D call, lacks a check against the DNA. TRBV21-1 constitutes a pseudogene. The length of the CDR3 is 16 residues. The CDR3 reads CASSKGTSGRADTQYF. The CDR3, as DNA: TGTGCCAGCAGCAAAGGGACTAGCGGGAGGGCAGATACGCAGTATTTT.

The genes are TRBV10-3 and TRBJ1-4; no clear D gene. The CDR3 extends over 17 amino acids. CDR1 is ENHRY and CDR2 is SYGVKD in the germline V gene. The V gene lost 2 bases and the J gene lost 0 bases, with 13 bases spanning the gap. CDR3 residues: CAISEGVGLSTNEKLFF. CDR3 nucleotides: TGTGCCATCAGTGAGGGTGTCGGACTCTCAACTAATGAAAAACTGTTTTTT.

The chain has TRBV2 and TRBJ2-1; 9 bases match TRBD2. CDR1 SNHLY and CDR2 FYNNEI come from the germline V gene. The V segment lost 3 bases and the J segment 8 bases; nucleotides outside the gene matches: 5. This CDR3 contains 14 residues. Here the CDR3 reads CASSDSGGKDEQFF. DNA for the CDR3: TGTGCCAGCAGTGACAGCGGGGGGAAGGATGAGCAGTTCTTC.

V and J are TRBV19 and TRBJ2-6, with 9 bases identical to TRBD1. V lost 5 bases to trimming and J lost 1 base; unmatched junction nucleotides: 9. The CDR3 contains 18 residues. Germline CDR1 reads LNHDA; CDR2 reads SQIVND (reference sequence). This chain's CDR3 is CASSEPGTGRSGANVLTF. CDR3 DNA: TGTGCCAGTAGTGAACCCGGGACAGGGAGATCTGGGGCCAACGTCCTGACTTTC.

This chain connects TRBV2 to TRBJ2-7; 7 bases map to TRBD2. V shed 4 bases and J 2 bases; nucleotides not matched to a gene: 8. The CDR3 runs to 15 residues. The germline V gene has CDR1 SNHLY and CDR2 FYNNEI. The CDR3 loop reads CASSGGGARAYEQYF. The CDR3, as DNA: TGTGCCAGCAGTGGGGGAGGGGCTAGAGCCTACGAGCAGTACTTC.

The chain couples TRBV30 to TRBJ1-4; 7 positions agree with TRBD1. Germline V lookup: CDR1 GTSNPN, CDR2 SVGIG (reference sequence). This CDR3 has 14 residues. The V and J ends lost 3 bases and 4 bases, in that order; junction bases with no gene match: 5. CDR3 residues: CAWRPRDSNEKLFF. The CDR3 bases are TGTGCCTGGAGACCCCGGGACAGTAATGAAAAACTGTTTTTT.

This clone was detected once. The V call is TRBV4-1, the J call TRBJ2-7; TRBD1 might be the D (6 bases). Looked up from germline, CDR1 is MGHRA and CDR2 is YSYEKL. The V end lost 5 bases, the J end lost 0 bases, and 14 bases lay between the germline ends. The CDR3 consists of 15 residues. The CDR3 bases are TGCGCCAGCAGCGCCACAGGGCCAAACTCCTACGAGCAGTACTTC. Protein: CASSATGPNSYEQYF.

J is TRBJ2-1 and V is TRBV30; 8 nucleotides agree with TRBD2. This CDR3 region has 15 residues. V shed 0 bases and J 11 bases; nucleotides not matched to a gene: 12. Germline CDR1 and CDR2: GTSNPN and SVGIG (reference sequence). The CDR3 DNA is TGTGCCTGGAGTGTAAGGCCTCTTAGCGGGAACAAGCAGTTCTTC. It yields the protein CAWSVRPLSGNKQFF.

The chain is built from TRBV7-9 and TRBJ1-2; no firm D call. The CDR3 extends over 13 amino acids. Germline V gene data show CDR1 as SEHNR and CDR2 as FQNEAQ (reference sequence). V shed 7 bases and J shed 0 bases, with 9 bases lying between them. The CDR3 sequence: CASTGGTNYGYTF. CDR3 in DNA: TGTGCCAGCACTGGCGGTACTAACTATGGCTACACCTTC. The complete variable domain, with remaining parts taken from reference TRBV7-9 and TRBJ1-2, reads DTGVSQNPRHKITKRGQNVTFRCDPISEHNRLYWYRQTLGQGPEFLTYFQNEAQLEKSRLLSDRFSAERPKGSFSTLEIQRTEQGDSAMYLCASTGGTNYGYTFGSGTRLTVV.

The chain carries TRBV7-9 and TRBJ1-6; 7 bases line up with TRBD1. CDR1 SEHNR and CDR2 FQNEAQ come from the germline V gene (reference sequence). The CDR3 extends over 16 amino acids. J lost 9 bases, V lost 3 bases, and 11 bases had no gene match. CDR3 protein: CASSFRDRDLRSPLHF. In DNA, the CDR3 is TGTGCCAGCAGCTTCCGAGACAGGGACCTCCGTTCACCCCTCCACTTT.

The V and J genes are TRBV7-9 and TRBJ2-1, with D possibly TRBD2 on 6 matching bases. Germline V gives CDR1 SEHNR, CDR2 FQNEAQ (reference sequence). This CDR3 is built from 16 residues. Deletions cut 4 bases from V and 1 base from J, with 14 bases between. The CDR3 sequence: CASSSLGTASYNEQFF. DNA for the CDR3: TGTGCCAGCAGCTCCCTGGGGACTGCGTCCTACAATGAGCAGTTCTTC.

V gene TRBV29-1 combines with J gene TRBJ2-3, with TRBD2 matching over 9 bases. Looked up from germline, CDR1 is SQVTM and CDR2 is ANQGSEA. J lost 2 bases, V lost 4 bases, and 10 bases had no gene match. CDR3 size: 16 residues. The CDR3 nucleotides read TGCAGCGTTGGGGGGGGGCGGGAGGGCTTCACAGATACGCAGTATTTT. It specifies CSVGGGREGFTDTQYF.

V is TRBV29-1 and J is TRBJ2-2, with 7 bases lining up with TRBD2. V gave up 2 bases and J gave up 0 bases; unmatched junction bases: 3. Germline assignment: CDR1 SQVTM and CDR2 ANQGSEA. This CDR3 is built from 15 residues. CDR3 in DNA: TGCAGCGTTGAACTAGCGGTCACGAACACCGGGGAGCTGTTTTTT. Amino acid sequence: CSVELAVTNTGELFF.

This clone came up a few times. CDR3 nucleotide sequence: TGCGCCAGCAGTTCAGGGGATGGGAGACGCTCCTACAATGAGCAGTTCTTC. It encodes CASSSGDGRRSYNEQFF. This chain links TRBV4-1 with TRBJ2-1, with D possibly matching TRBD1 (6 bases). Trimming shortened V by 6 bases and J by 0 bases, and 18 bases separated the two germline ends. The CDR3 totals 17 residues. Germline CDR1 MGHRA, CDR2 YSYEKL.

The rearrangement uses TRBV19 and TRBJ1-2; D is uncertain. With 5 bases removed from V and 3 bases from J, the gap between germline ends came to 7 bases. The CDR3 is 12 residues long. CDR1 LNHDA and CDR2 SQIVND come from the germline V gene (reference sequence). The DNA of the CDR3 is TGTGCCAGTAGTCCAGAACACTATGGCTACACCTTC. This codes for CASSPEHYGYTF.

This clone has only one observation. The chain uses TRBV28 and TRBJ2-2; 7 nucleotides align to TRBD1. Germline V gives CDR1 MDHEN, CDR2 SYDVKM. This CDR3 region has 15 residues. V was pared by 6 bases and J by 6 bases, with 10 bases of the junction left unmatched. The chain's CDR3 is CASRSRTGLAGELFF. DNA for the CDR3: TGTGCCAGCAGATCTAGGACAGGTTTGGCCGGGGAGCTGTTTTTT.